This record covers a single T cell receptor beta chain. The germline CDR1 and CDR2 sequences are GTSNPN and SVGIG (reference sequence). This CDR3 has 14 residues. The V end was cut by 4 bases, the J end by 5 bases, with 17 bases between. This entry comes from a study of OX40 agonist ivuxolimab in advanced cancers. Data came from immunoSEQ multiplex PCR; TCRdb stores just in-frame clones and leaves some out. The data contain some 100,000 clones, about 80% of them singletons. The sample in question was CD4+ or CD8+ T cells sorted from blood, obtained in a trial of the OX40 agonist ivuxolimab. The TCR sequence derives from an adult with an advanced solid tumor such as melanoma, head and neck, liver or kidney cancer. The gene calls are TRBV30 and TRBJ2-5; D may correspond to TRBD1 or TRBD2 (5 bases each). CDR3: CAWTTGRQGETQYF. The CDR3 DNA reads TGTGCCTGGACTACGGGACGACAAGGGGAGACCCAGTACTTC.